Listed here are 32 T cell receptor beta chains from one sample, sequenced in a study of T-cell reconstitution after alpha-beta-depleted transplantation in children. Unique molecular identifiers were incorporated during preparation of the TCRbeta library. From the PCR reads, TCRdb called clonotypes with MiXCR, one entry per CDR3 protein. The data contain a few hundred thousand distinct CDR3 sequences, approximately 9.9% of them singletons. The sequencing here drew on PBMCs from the stem cell graft donor, taken from the stem cell graft. All receptors come from a human donor who donated a stem cell graft to a child with SCID.

This clonotype showed up many times. The rearrangement joins TRBV20-1 to TRBJ2-1, with 8 positions matching TRBD2. The trim removed 3 bases at V and 0 bases at J, leaving 4 bases unmatched. Looked up from germline, CDR1 is DFQATT and CDR2 is SNEGSKA (reference sequence). CDR3 length: 15 residues. The CDR3 DNA reads TGCAGTGCTAGGGGCACTAGCGGCTCCTACAATGAGCAGTTCTTC. Translation: CSARGTSGSYNEQFF.

This clonotype came up many times. J is TRBJ2-7 and V is TRBV29-1, with D unresolved. In germline, CDR1 is SQVTM, CDR2 ANQGSEA. The CDR3 is 13 amino acids. V was clipped by 4 bases and J by 5 bases, with 15 bases between them. The CDR3: CSVVGSQPDEQYF. DNA of the CDR3: TGCAGCGTTGTCGGCAGCCAGCCGGACGAGCAGTACTTC.

This clonotype was seen many times. V usage is TRBV20-1 and J usage is TRBJ2-4; 8 nucleotides agree with TRBD2. The germline gives CDR1 DFQATT, CDR2 SNEGSKA (reference sequence). Unmatched junction bases numbered 4, after V lost 0 bases and J lost 0 bases. The CDR3 spans 16 residues. CDR3: CSARDRSGGAKNIQYF. The CDR3 DNA sequence: TGCAGTGCTAGAGATCGGAGCGGGGGAGCCAAAAACATTCAGTACTTC.

This clonotype was recorded many times. The rearrangement joins TRBV20-1 to TRBJ1-2; TRBD1 aligns across 9 bases. The V segment lost 6 bases and the J segment 8 bases; nucleotides outside the gene matches: 10. The germline gives CDR1 DFQATT, CDR2 SNEGSKA (reference sequence). The CDR3 length is 13 residues. CDR3 region: CSARPGQGRGYTF. CDR3 DNA sequence: TGCAGTGCCCGGCCGGGACAGGGAAGGGGCTACACCTTC.

This clonotype was observed at least ten times. This rearrangement joins TRBV6-1 to TRBJ2-2; tentatively, D is TRBD1 or TRBD2 (5 bases each). The V gene lost 3 bases and the J gene lost 3 bases, with 11 bases spanning the gap. CDR3 length: 15 amino acids. Germline V gene data show CDR1 as MNHNS and CDR2 as SASEGT. The CDR3 loop reads CASSDGGWHTGELFF. In DNA form, the CDR3 reads TGTGCCAGCAGTGATGGGGGTTGGCACACCGGGGAGCTGTTTTTT.

This clonotype was detected ten times or more. V is TRBV7-2 and J is TRBJ1-2; perhaps TRBD1 as D (6 bases). The V and J ends lost 2 bases and 5 bases respectively, with 24 bases between them. Germline V gene lookup returns CDR1 SGHTA and CDR2 FQGNSA. CDR3 length: 18 residues. CDR3 DNA: TGTGCCAGCAGCTTAAGGGGGGGCGCGACAGGACTTTCTTATGGCTACACCTTC. This encodes CASSLRGGATGLSYGYTF.

This clonotype showed up many times. The chain carries TRBV5-1 and TRBJ2-1; 11 bases match TRBD2. There are 13 residues in the CDR3. Germline CDR1 is SGHRS and CDR2 is YFSETQ. Trimming cost V 4 bases and J 13 bases; bases outside gene matches: 7. CDR3 bases: TGCGCCAGCAGCATTTTAGCGGGGGGGAATCAGTTCTTC. Its translation: CASSILAGGNQFF.

In the case of this clonotype: A junction end diverges from the germline sequence, so it may reflect a read error. This rearrangement joins TRBV10-3 to TRBJ2-3, with no clear D. CDR1 ENHRY and CDR2 SYGVKD come from the germline V gene. CDR3 length equals 15 residues. CDR3 nucleotide sequence: TGTGCCATCAGTGACACGGTTTACGACACAGATACGAAGTATTTT. It is translated as CAISDTVYDTDTKYF.

This clonotype was observed a few times. In nucleotides, the CDR3 is TGTGCCAGCAGCGAGACAGTATACGGGGCCAACGTCCTGACTTTC. It translates to CASSETVYGANVLTF. The V and J genes are TRBV7-8 and TRBJ2-6, with D perhaps matching TRBD1 (5 bases). The V and J ends lost 5 bases and 4 bases respectively, with 12 bases between them. The CDR3 is 15 amino acids. Looked up from germline, CDR1 is SGHVS and CDR2 is FQNEAQ.

This clonotype appeared many times. This chain connects TRBV5-1 to TRBJ2-3, with 7 bases aligning to TRBD1. The CDR3 sequence is 15 residues long. V trimming: 3 bases; J trimming: 6 bases; junction bases outside the gene matches: 10. Germline assignment: CDR1 SGHRS and CDR2 YFSETQ. The CDR3 loop is CASSYFDREGDTQYF. DNA of the CDR3: TGCGCCAGCAGCTACTTCGACAGGGAAGGCGATACGCAGTATTTT.

This clonotype has at least ten counts. The chain employs TRBV6-2 or TRBV6-3 and TRBJ1-3; maybe TRBD1 (5 bases). Germline CDR1 reads MNHEY; CDR2 reads SVGEGT. V lost 6 bases to trimming and J lost 0 bases, with 12 bases between them. The CDR3 has 15 residues. The CDR3 loop reads CASSPGTNSGNTIYF. DNA for the CDR3: TGTGCCAGCAGCCCCGGGACCAACTCTGGAAACACCATATATTTT.

This clonotype came up many times. V and J are TRBV20-1 and TRBJ2-3, with a possible D match to TRBD2 (7 bases). The CDR3 runs to 14 residues. Trimming removed 6 bases from V and 1 base from J, with 14 bases in between. Germline CDR1 reads DFQATT; CDR2 reads SNEGSKA (reference sequence). The CDR3 nucleotides read TGCAGTGCGTCCGGCGGGGGCGGCACAGATACGCAGTATTTT. It translates to CSASGGGGTDTQYF.

This clonotype came up many times. This chain joins TRBV20-1 and TRBJ1-1; unclear D gene. Trimming removed 3 bases at V and 3 bases at J, with 8 bases between. The V gene's germline CDR1 is DFQATT and CDR2 SNEGSKA (reference sequence). CDR3 length equals 12 residues. CDR3 in DNA: TGCAGTGCTAGTCACAGCTACACTGAAGCTTTCTTT. Translated: CSASHSYTEAFF.

Only a few counts were recorded for this clonotype. V gene TRBV6-5 combines with J gene TRBJ1-4; D gene ambiguous. The CDR3 sequence is 15 residues long. Germline assignment: CDR1 MNHEY and CDR2 SVGAGI. Between the trimmed V and J ends, which lost 2 bases and 5 bases, there was a span of 12 bases. The CDR3 reads CASSYGPAENEKLFF. The CDR3 DNA sequence: TGTGCCAGCAGTTACGGGCCAGCGGAAAATGAAAAACTGTTTTTT.

This clonotype was seen many times. This chain links TRBV5-1 with TRBJ2-1; 7 bases match TRBD2. This CDR3 contains 20 residues. V lost 1 base, J lost 0 bases, and 16 bases stayed unmatched. Germline CDR1 reads SGHRS; CDR2 reads YFSETQ. CDR3 loop: CASSLTPTSVGSFSYNEQFF. CDR3 bases: TGCGCCAGCAGCTTGACCCCCACTAGCGTTGGGTCGTTCTCCTACAATGAGCAGTTCTTC.

This clonotype was detected many times. The J gene is TRBJ1-1, the V gene TRBV3-1, with D tentatively TRBD1 (5 bases). The CDR3 is 14 residues long. V was trimmed by 4 bases and J by 4 bases, leaving 13 bases between them. Germline CDR1 reads LGHDT; CDR2 reads YNNKEL (reference sequence). The CDR3 is CASSPLSGSTEAFF. CDR3 coding DNA: TGTGCCAGCAGCCCCCTATCAGGGAGCACTGAAGCTTTCTTT.

This clonotype was counted at least ten times. The chain employs TRBV7-2 and TRBJ2-5, with a tentative D call TRBD1 (6 bases). Trimming stripped 3 bases from V and 2 bases from J, with 13 bases between. The CDR3 is made up of 15 amino acids. Germline values: CDR1 SGHTA, CDR2 FQGNSA. The CDR3, as DNA: TGTGCCAGCAGCTTCCAGACAGGCGGACAAGAGACCCAGTACTTC. Its translation is CASSFQTGGQETQYF.

This clonotype was recorded at least ten times. V usage is TRBV5-1 and J usage is TRBJ1-6; D might be TRBD1 (5 bases). The CDR3 loop spans 16 amino acids. Between the trimmed V and J ends, which lost 3 bases and 3 bases, there was a span of 13 bases. Germline CDR1 SGHRS, CDR2 YFSETQ. The chain's CDR3 is CASSSSGPNYNSPLHF. CDR3 bases: TGCGCCAGCAGCTCCTCAGGGCCCAACTATAATTCACCCCTCCACTTT.

At least ten counts were recorded for this clonotype. The J gene is TRBJ2-3, the V gene TRBV15; TRBD1 matches 7 bases. J was trimmed by 3 bases and V by 5 bases; bases with no gene match: 8. The CDR3 has 15 amino acids. Germline V gene sequence: CDR1 LNHNV, CDR2 YYDKDF (reference sequence). The CDR3 loop reads CATSPRDRKTDTQYF. DNA of the CDR3: TGTGCCACCAGCCCCAGGGACAGAAAGACAGATACGCAGTATTTT.

In its sample, this clonotype was seen many times. The V and J genes are TRBV5-1 and TRBJ2-1; TRBD2 aligns across 9 bases. Per germline, CDR1 SGHRS and CDR2 YFSETQ. This CDR3 is 16 amino acids long. V trimming: 4 bases; J trimming: 1 base; junction bases outside the gene matches: 6. For the CDR3, the DNA is TGCGCCAGCAGCCCAAAGACTAGCGGATCCTACAATGAGCAGTTCTTC. It encodes CASSPKTSGSYNEQFF.

V and J are TRBV7-2 and TRBJ1-1; 9 nucleotides match TRBD1. Germline V gene data show CDR1 as SGHTA and CDR2 as FQGNSA. This CDR3 is built from 13 residues. After removal of 5 bases from V and 5 bases from J, the junction contained 3 bases not matched to a gene. The CDR3 is CASSTGQGTEAFF. The CDR3 DNA sequence: TGTGCCAGCAGCACCGGACAGGGGACTGAAGCTTTCTTT.

Many counts were recorded for this clonotype. The rearrangement joins TRBV2 to TRBJ1-2; D not resolved. Trimming left V 8 bases short and J 4 bases short, with 17 bases between. The V gene's germline CDR1 is SNHLY and CDR2 FYNNEI. The CDR3 contains 14 residues. The DNA for the CDR3 is TGTGCCAGCCTTCGGGAAGGGCGGTTCTATGGCTACACCTTC. It specifies CASLREGRFYGYTF.

This clonotype was detected a few times. The chain carries TRBV18 and TRBJ2-2, with D possibly being TRBD1 or TRBD2 (5 bases each). Germline loops: CDR1 KGHSH, CDR2 LQKENI. The CDR3 loop spans 15 amino acids. V lost 3 bases, J lost 6 bases, and 14 bases lay in between. The CDR3 bases are TGTGCCAGCTCACCGGCAGGGAGTTCGCCCGGGGAGCTGTTTTTT. It translates to CASSPAGSSPGELFF. Drawing the rest from reference TRBV18 and TRBJ2-2, the complete variable domain is NAGVMQNPRHLVRRRGQEARLRCSPMKGHSHVYWYRQLPEEGLKFMVYLQKENIIDESGMPKERFSAEFPKEGPSILRIQQVVRGDSAAYFCASSPAGSSPGELFFGEGSRLTVL.

This clonotype was found many times. This CDR3 is CATSNGRSGANVLTF. The CDR3 DNA reads as TGTGCCACCAGTAACGGGAGATCTGGGGCCAACGTCCTGACTTTC. The J gene is TRBJ2-6, the V gene TRBV24-1, with a possible D match to TRBD2 (6 bases). Germline CDR1 reads KGHDR; CDR2 reads SFDVKD. The CDR3 sequence is 15 residues long. Trimming removed 6 bases at V and 1 base at J, with 9 bases between.

In its sample, this clonotype was seen a few times. The rearrangement joins TRBV7-9 to TRBJ2-7, with 8 nucleotides matching TRBD1. The CDR3 spans 14 residues. CDR1 and CDR2 (germline): SEHNR, FQNEAQ (reference sequence). V trimming: 1 base; J trimming: 3 bases; junction bases outside the gene matches: 2. Here the CDR3 DNA reads TGTGCCAGCAGCTTAGGGGACAGGAGCTACGAGCAGTACTTC. Amino acids: CASSLGDRSYEQYF.

This clonotype was observed at least ten times. The chain links TRBV6-5 to TRBJ2-3, with 8 bases aligning to TRBD2. Trimming at V came to 10 bases and at J to 3 bases, leaving 3 bases not matched to a gene. The CDR3 length is 12 residues. Germline V gene sequence: CDR1 MNHEY, CDR2 SVGAGI. Written as DNA, the CDR3 is TGTGCCACCCGGGGGGGAACAGATACGCAGTATTTT. As protein: CATRGGTDTQYF.

At least ten counts were recorded for this clonotype. The V gene is TRBV12-5, the J gene TRBJ2-1; no clear D. The germline CDR1 and CDR2 sequences are LGHNT and FRNRAP. Trimming removed 6 bases from V and 9 bases from J, with 15 bases in between. The CDR3 is 13 amino acids. The CDR3 spells CASGHPWGSEQFF. The CDR3 DNA sequence: TGTGCTAGTGGCCACCCGTGGGGTAGTGAGCAGTTCTTC. The full variable domain, in which reference TRBV12-5 and TRBJ2-1 provide the parts outside the CDR3, is DARVTQTPRHKVTEMGQEVTMRCQPILGHNTVFWYRQTMMQGLELLAYFRNRAPLDDSGMPKDRFSAEMPDATLATLKIQPSEPRDSAVYFCASGHPWGSEQFFGPGTRLTVL.

The V gene is TRBV4-2, the J gene TRBJ1-5, with D maybe TRBD1 (5 bases). The CDR3 loop spans 16 amino acids. The germline CDR1 and CDR2 sequences are LGHNA and YNFKEQ. Trimming shortened V by 0 bases and J by 4 bases, and 13 bases separated the two germline ends. CDR3 sequence (DNA): TGTGCCAGCAGCCAAGAAGGGGTACGGGAAAATCAGCCCCAGCATTTT. Translated, it gives CASSQEGVRENQPQHF.

This clonotype was observed at least ten times. The chain has TRBV28 and TRBJ1-5; TRBD1 matches at 8 bases. The junction had 8 bases not matched to a gene; V was cut back by 6 bases and J by 4 bases. CDR1 is MDHEN and CDR2 is SYDVKM in the germline V gene. The CDR3 spans 15 residues. The CDR3 DNA is TGTGCCAGCAGCACGGACAGGGCGTGGAATCAGCCCCAGCATTTT. It codes for CASSTDRAWNQPQHF.

Ten or more counts support this clonotype. The chain carries TRBV20-1 and TRBJ1-5; D call uncertain. This CDR3 has 14 residues. V was trimmed by 3 bases and J by 6 bases, leaving 15 bases between them. Germline V gene sequence: CDR1 DFQATT, CDR2 SNEGSKA (reference sequence). Here the CDR3 DNA reads TGCAGTGCTAGTAATCCGGGGTCGGGTCAGCCCCAGCATTTT. This gives the protein CSASNPGSGQPQHF.

This clonotype was seen repeatedly, ten times or more. The chain is built from TRBV12-3 or TRBV12-4 and TRBJ2-2; D is undetermined. CDR3 length: 15 amino acids. Trimming left V 2 bases short and J 0 bases short, with 7 bases between. The CDR3 DNA follows: TGTGCCAGCAGTTTATCCGTTGCGAACACCGGGGAGCTGTTTTTT. Translation gives CASSLSVANTGELFF.

This clonotype came up many times. V usage is TRBV7-9 and J usage is TRBJ2-1; D is possibly TRBD2 (7 bases). Germline CDR1 reads SEHNR; CDR2 reads FQNEAQ (reference sequence). This CDR3 has 16 amino acids. V lost 5 bases to trimming and J lost 3 bases, with 17 bases between them. CDR3 in amino acids: CASSRDGGGNYNEQFF. CDR3 sequence (DNA): TGTGCCAGCAGCCGGGACGGCGGGGGCAACTACAATGAGCAGTTCTTC.